Listed here are 15 T cell receptor beta chains from one sample, sequenced in a study of shared clonotypes between healthy human individuals. Measured with immunoSEQ multiplex PCR; TCRdb has only the in-frame clones, and not every one. The table lists about 2.5 million clones, under 95% of them singletons. Sequencing was performed on naive CD4+ T cells from PBMCs. The sample's subset: CD45RA+ positively selected. Receptor source: a man aged 18 to 29 in good health. Some clones in this sample may be carry-over from other donors' samples.

The chain couples TRBV28 to TRBJ1-5; weak D call: TRBD1 (6 bases). The CDR3 is 13 amino acids. Deletions cut 5 bases from V and 4 bases from J, with 9 bases between. Germline V lookup: CDR1 MDHEN, CDR2 SYDVKM. The CDR3 DNA reads TGTGCCAGCAGTGCCGACAGGAATCAGCCCCAGCATTTT. This gives the protein CASSADRNQPQHF. The variable domain in full, with the rest retrieved from reference TRBV28 and TRBJ1-5, is DVKVTQSSRYLVKRTGEKVFLECVQDMDHENMFWYRQDPGLGLRLIYFSYDVKMKEKGDIPEGYSVSREKKERFSLILESASTNQTSMYLCASSADRNQPQHFGDGTRLSIL.

This chain connects TRBV9 to TRBJ1-1, with D possibly matching TRBD1 (5 bases). CDR3 length: 11 residues. Trimming left V 7 bases short and J 3 bases short, with 7 bases between. CDR1 is SGDLS and CDR2 is YYNGEE in the germline V gene. CDR3: CASGGDTEAFF. The CDR3 coding sequence is TGTGCCAGCGGGGGGGACACTGAAGCTTTCTTT.

The CDR3 reads CASSLEAGDSQPQHF. The CDR3 region has the DNA TGCGCCAGCAGCTTGGAGGCAGGGGATAGTCAGCCCCAGCATTTT. V is TRBV5-1 and J is TRBJ1-5; D might be TRBD1 (6 bases). V was clipped by 0 bases and J by 6 bases, with 13 bases between them. The CDR3 extends over 15 amino acids. Germline CDR1 SGHRS, CDR2 YFSETQ.

This sequence joins TRBV28 and TRBJ2-7; a weak D match, TRBD2 (5 bases). The CDR3 covers 14 residues. Germline lookup yields CDR1 MDHEN and CDR2 SYDVKM. V lost 6 bases to trimming and J lost 2 bases, with 14 bases between them. Here the CDR3 DNA reads TGTGCCAGCAGGAACCCCGGGGTACCCTACGAGCAGTACTTC. The encoded protein is CASRNPGVPYEQYF.

This chain connects TRBV11-2 to TRBJ2-7; TRBD2 might be the D (5 bases). Germline lookup yields CDR1 SGHAT and CDR2 FQNNGV. Trimming shortened V by 4 bases and J by 4 bases, and 14 bases separated the two germline ends. The CDR3 consists of 14 residues. The CDR3 region has the DNA TGTGCCAGCAGCTCCATCCGGGATGGTTACGAGCAGTACTTC. Its protein product is CASSSIRDGYEQYF.

The genes are TRBV6-5 and TRBJ2-3, with 11 nucleotides matching TRBD2. V lost 2 bases, J lost 1 base, and 2 bases stayed unmatched. Germline assignment: CDR1 MNHEY and CDR2 SVGAGI. The length of the CDR3 is 16 residues. The CDR3 DNA follows: TGTGCCAGCAGTTACCTACTAGCGGGGGGCACAGATACGCAGTATTTT. Its protein is CASSYLLAGGTDTQYF.

The chain couples TRBV11-3 to TRBJ1-1; the D gene is possibly TRBD1 (5 bases). The CDR3 spans 14 residues. V lost 4 bases to trimming and J lost 3 bases, with 12 bases between them. From germline, CDR1 is SGHNT and CDR2 YENEEA. The CDR3 here is CASSSALGDTEAFF. CDR3 nucleotides: TGTGCCAGCAGCTCCGCTCTGGGGGACACTGAAGCTTTCTTT.

This clone was seen just once. J is TRBJ1-1 and V is TRBV2; 7 positions agree with TRBD1. There are 14 residues in the CDR3. The germline V gene has CDR1 SNHLY and CDR2 FYNNEI. V trimming: 5 bases; J trimming: 2 bases; junction bases outside the gene matches: 5. DNA for the CDR3: TGTGCCAGCAGTCAGACAGGGTTTAACACTGAAGCTTTCTTT. Amino acids: CASSQTGFNTEAFF.

With respect to this clone: The junction differs from germline at one of its ends, possibly a read error. Other DNA sequences in this sample translate to the same CDR3. The genes are TRBV6-5 and TRBJ1-1; possibly TRBD1 for D (6 bases). Germline V gene sequence: CDR1 MNHEY, CDR2 SVGAGI. The CDR3 consists of 14 residues. This chain's CDR3 is CASSYSGVNTEAFF. For the CDR3, the DNA is TGTGCCAGCAGCTACTCAGGGGTGAACACTGAAGCTTTCTTT.

V gene TRBV5-1 combines with J gene TRBJ2-5; a weak D match, TRBD2 (6 bases). This CDR3 comprises 14 residues. Between the trimmed V and J ends, which lost 7 bases and 5 bases, there was a span of 18 bases. Germline CDR1 is SGHRS and CDR2 is YFSETQ. CDR3 coding DNA: TGCGCCAGCGAGGGCGGGGACCGGATGGAGACCCAGTACTTC. Encoded protein: CASEGGDRMETQYF.

V gene TRBV10-1 combines with J gene TRBJ2-7; TRBD2 aligns across 9 bases. The CDR3 sequence is 17 residues long. With 5 bases clipped from V and 0 bases from J, the junction kept 11 bases outside the gene matches. Germline V lookup: CDR1 WNHNN, CDR2 SYGVQD (reference sequence). This CDR3 is CASSLSESGRPSYEQYF. The CDR3 region has the DNA TGCGCCAGCAGTCTATCCGAAAGCGGGAGGCCCTCCTACGAGCAGTACTTC.

A note on this clone: The sample holds other DNA sequences that translate to the same CDR3. J is TRBJ2-1 and V is TRBV7-3; TRBD2 agrees at 15 bases. The germline V gene has CDR1 SGHTA and CDR2 FQGTGA. V lost 3 bases and J lost 10; bases outside the gene matches: 1. This CDR3 contains 14 residues. This CDR3 reads CASSLGLAGGEQFF. The CDR3 coding sequence is TGTGCCAGCAGCTTGGGACTAGCGGGAGGCGAGCAGTTCTTC.

The rearrangement joins TRBV7-2 to TRBJ1-1, with D unresolved. V lost 1 base, J lost 9 bases, and 12 bases lay in between. Per the germline V gene, CDR1 is SGHTA and CDR2 is FQGNSA. CDR3 length: 13 amino acids. In DNA, the CDR3 is TGTGCCAGCAGCTTAGAGGCCCTGGACCAAGCTTTCTTT. As protein: CASSLEALDQAFF.

V is TRBV7-8 and J is TRBJ2-1; no clear D. Germline V gene data show CDR1 as SGHVS and CDR2 as FQNEAQ. The CDR3 extends over 12 amino acids. The V end lost 2 bases, the J end lost 6 bases, and 5 bases lay between the germline ends. Here the CDR3 reads CASSLRVNEQFF. CDR3 nucleotides: TGTGCCAGCAGCTTACGAGTCAATGAGCAGTTCTTC. The variable domain in full, completed from reference TRBV7-8 and TRBJ2-1, reads GAGVSQSPRYKVAKRGQDVALRCDPISGHVSLFWYQQALGQGPEFLTYFQNEAQLDKSGLPSDRFFAERPEGSVSTLKIQRTQQEDSAVYLCASSLRVNEQFFGPGTRLTVL.

The V gene is TRBV28, the J gene TRBJ2-7; 7 bases align to TRBD1. The J segment lost 7 bases and the V segment lost 5 bases, leaving 11 bases of the junction unmatched. CDR1 MDHEN and CDR2 SYDVKM come from the germline V gene. The CDR3 contains 14 residues. The CDR3 DNA reads TGTGCCAGCAGTCCTAGAACAGGGGCGCGGGAGCAGTACTTC. Translation gives CASSPRTGAREQYF.